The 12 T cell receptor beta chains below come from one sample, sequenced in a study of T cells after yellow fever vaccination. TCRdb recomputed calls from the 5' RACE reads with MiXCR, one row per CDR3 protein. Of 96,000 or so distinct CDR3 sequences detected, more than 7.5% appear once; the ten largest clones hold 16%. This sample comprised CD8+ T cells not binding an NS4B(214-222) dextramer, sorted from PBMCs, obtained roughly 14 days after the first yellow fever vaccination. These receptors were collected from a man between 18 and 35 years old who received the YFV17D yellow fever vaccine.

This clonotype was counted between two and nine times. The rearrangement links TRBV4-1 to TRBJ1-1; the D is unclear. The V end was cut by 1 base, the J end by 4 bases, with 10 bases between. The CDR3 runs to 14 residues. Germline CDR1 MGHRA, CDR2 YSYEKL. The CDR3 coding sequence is TGCGCCAGCAGCCAAGTTTGGGGTGGCACTGAAGCTTTCTTT. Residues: CASSQVWGGTEAFF.

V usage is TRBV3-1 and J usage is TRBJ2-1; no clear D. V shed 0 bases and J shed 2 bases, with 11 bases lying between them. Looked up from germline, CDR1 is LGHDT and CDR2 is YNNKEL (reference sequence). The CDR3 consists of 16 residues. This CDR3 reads CASSQDQVNTYNEQFF. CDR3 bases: TGTGCCAGCAGCCAAGACCAGGTTAACACCTACAATGAGCAGTTCTTC.

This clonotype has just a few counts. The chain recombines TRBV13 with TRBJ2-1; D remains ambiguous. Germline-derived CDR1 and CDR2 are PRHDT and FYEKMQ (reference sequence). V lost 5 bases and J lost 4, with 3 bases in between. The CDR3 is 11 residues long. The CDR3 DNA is TGTGCCAGCAGCCGTTACAATGAGCAGTTCTTC. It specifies CASSRYNEQFF.

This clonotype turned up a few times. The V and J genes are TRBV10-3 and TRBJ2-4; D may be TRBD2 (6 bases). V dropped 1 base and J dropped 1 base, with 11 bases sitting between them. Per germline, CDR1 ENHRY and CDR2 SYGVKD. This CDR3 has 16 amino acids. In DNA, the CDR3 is TGTGCCATCAGTGAGTGGCCGGAGGGGGCCAAAAACATTCAGTACTTC. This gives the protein CAISEWPEGAKNIQYF.

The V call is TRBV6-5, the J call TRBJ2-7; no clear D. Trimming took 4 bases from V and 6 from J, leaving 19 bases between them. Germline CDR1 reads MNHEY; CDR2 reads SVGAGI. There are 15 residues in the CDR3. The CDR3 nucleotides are TGTGCCAGCAGTTCCCCTTATGGCCCTTCCCCCGAGCAGTACGTC. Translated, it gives CASSSPYGPSPEQYV.

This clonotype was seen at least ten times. The CDR3 nucleotides are TGTGCCAGCACCGGACAGGGGGATCAAGAGACCCAGTACTTC. This codes for CASTGQGDQETQYF. The chain is built from TRBV6-8 and TRBJ2-5; 10 bases agree with TRBD1. Looked up from germline, CDR1 is MNHGY and CDR2 is SAAAGT. The CDR3 length is 14 residues. With V trimmed by 7 bases and J by 2 bases, 4 bases remained unmatched.

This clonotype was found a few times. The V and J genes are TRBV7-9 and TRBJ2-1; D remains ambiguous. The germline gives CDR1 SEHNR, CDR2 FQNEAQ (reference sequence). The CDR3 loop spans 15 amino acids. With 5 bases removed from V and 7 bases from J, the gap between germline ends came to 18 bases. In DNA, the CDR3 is TGTGCCAGCAGCCCCCGCGATAGCTCCATTAATGAGCAGTTCTTC. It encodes CASSPRDSSINEQFF.

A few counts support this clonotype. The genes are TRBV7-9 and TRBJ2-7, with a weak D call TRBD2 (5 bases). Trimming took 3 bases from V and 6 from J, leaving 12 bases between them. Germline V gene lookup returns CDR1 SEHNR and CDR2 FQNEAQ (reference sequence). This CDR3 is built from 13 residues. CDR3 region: CASSFGVASEQYF. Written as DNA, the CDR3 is TGTGCCAGCAGCTTCGGGGTAGCGTCCGAGCAGTACTTC.

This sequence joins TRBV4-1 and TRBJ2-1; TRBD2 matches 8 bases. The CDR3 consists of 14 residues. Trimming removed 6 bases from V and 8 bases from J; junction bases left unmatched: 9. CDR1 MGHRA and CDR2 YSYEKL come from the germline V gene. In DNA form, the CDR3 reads TGCGCCAGCAGGGAAGCTAGCGGGTTCTATGAGCAGTTCTTC. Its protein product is CASREASGFYEQFF.

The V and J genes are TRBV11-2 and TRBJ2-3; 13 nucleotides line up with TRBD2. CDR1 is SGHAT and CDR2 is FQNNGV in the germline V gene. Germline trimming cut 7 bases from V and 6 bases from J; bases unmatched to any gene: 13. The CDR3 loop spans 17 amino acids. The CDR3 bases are TGTGCCAGCACCCATGGACTAGCGGGGGTTGTCGGCGATACGCAGTATTTT. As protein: CASTHGLAGVVGDTQYF.

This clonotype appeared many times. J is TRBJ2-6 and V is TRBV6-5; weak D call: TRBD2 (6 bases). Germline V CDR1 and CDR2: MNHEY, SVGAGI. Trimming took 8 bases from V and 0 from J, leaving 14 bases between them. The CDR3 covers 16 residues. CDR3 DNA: TGTGCCAGCCATACCGGCGGGGTCTCTGGGGCCAACGTCCTGACTTTC. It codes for CASHTGGVSGANVLTF.

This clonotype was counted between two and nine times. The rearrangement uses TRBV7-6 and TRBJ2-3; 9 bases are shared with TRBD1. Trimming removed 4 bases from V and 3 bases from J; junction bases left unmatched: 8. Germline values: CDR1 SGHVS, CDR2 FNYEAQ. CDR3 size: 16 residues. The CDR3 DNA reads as TGTGCCAGCAGCTCCCCGGACAGGGGCCAGACAGATACGCAGTATTTT. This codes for CASSSPDRGQTDTQYF.